Following are 18 T cell receptor beta chains from one sample sequenced in a study of shared clonotypes between healthy human individuals. Using immunoSEQ multiplex PCR, the repertoire was profiled, and TCRdb retains in-frame clones only, with some absent. The sample lists millions of clones; 80% to 95% were seen once. Sequencing was done on a sample of naive CD4+ T cells from PBMCs. The subset denotes: CD45RA+ positively selected. These receptors were obtained from a young man in good health. Some clones in this sample may be carry-over from other donors' samples.

The rearrangement uses TRBV5-1 and TRBJ2-7, with 12 bases that match TRBD2. Looked up from germline, CDR1 is SGHRS and CDR2 is YFSETQ. The V and J ends lost 4 bases and 6 bases, in that order; junction bases with no gene match: 8. The CDR3 totals 15 residues. The CDR3 coding sequence is TGCGCCAGCAGCCCAAGGACTAGCGGGGATTCCGAGCAGTACTTC. It yields the protein CASSPRTSGDSEQYF.

V usage is TRBV5-8 and J usage is TRBJ1-3; D is unresolved. The CDR3 has 16 residues. The V end was cut by 4 bases, the J end by 0 bases, with 14 bases between. Germline CDR1 and CDR2: SGHTS and YDEGEE. CDR3 coding DNA: TGTGCCAGCAGCCCCCCTTACCCACTCTCTGGAAACACCATATATTTT. Protein: CASSPPYPLSGNTIYF.

The V gene is TRBV6-5, the J gene TRBJ1-2; D gene uncertain. The germline V gene has CDR1 MNHEY and CDR2 SVGAGI. V was trimmed by 0 bases and J by 7 bases, leaving 18 bases between them. The CDR3 has 16 amino acids. CDR3 residues: CASSYSNQALASGYTF. The CDR3 coding sequence is TGTGCCAGCAGTTACTCGAATCAGGCCCTCGCCTCTGGCTACACCTTC.

V gene TRBV6-6 combines with J gene TRBJ2-3; D may be TRBD1 or TRBD2 (5 bases each). Germline CDR1 is MNHNY and CDR2 is SVGAGI (reference sequence). This CDR3 spans 15 amino acids. V was clipped by 5 bases and J by 3 bases, with 15 bases between them. The CDR3 DNA reads as TGTGCCAGCAGTCGCCGGGACCCGCCGACAGATACGCAGTATTTT. Encoded protein: CASSRRDPPTDTQYF.

The rearrangement joins TRBV6-1 to TRBJ2-1; 12 nucleotides align to TRBD2. In germline, CDR1 is MNHNS, CDR2 SASEGT. The ends lost 10 bases at V and 8 bases at J; junction bases unmatched: 12. This CDR3 comprises 15 residues. CDR3 region: CATLTGLAGRDEQFF. The CDR3 coding sequence is TGTGCCACCTTGACCGGACTAGCGGGAAGGGATGAGCAGTTCTTC.

Of note for this clone: Other DNA sequences in the sample encode the same CDR3. The chain joins TRBV28 to TRBJ1-1; no clear D. The CDR3 loop spans 13 amino acids. V was clipped by 6 bases and J by 0 bases, with 8 bases between them. Germline assignment: CDR1 MDHEN and CDR2 SYDVKM. CDR3 nucleotide sequence: TGTGCCAGCAGCGGGTCCTTGAACACTGAAGCTTTCTTT. As protein: CASSGSLNTEAFF.

This clone was seen just once. The rearrangement joins TRBV7-2 to TRBJ2-1, with D maybe TRBD1 (6 bases). V gave up 1 base and J gave up 5 bases, with 18 bases separating them. CDR1 SGHTA and CDR2 FQGNSA come from the germline V gene. This CDR3 is built from 17 residues. The CDR3 DNA follows: TGTGCCAGCAGCTTAGGGGGGCGGGCCCTCGTGGACAATGAGCAGTTCTTC. Protein: CASSLGGRALVDNEQFF.

V is TRBV19 and J is TRBJ2-3; unclear D gene. CDR3 length: 13 residues. In germline, CDR1 is LNHDA, CDR2 SQIVND (reference sequence). Trimming removed 8 bases from V and 0 bases from J, with 9 bases in between. CDR3 amino acids: CASAEASTDTQYF. CDR3 nucleotide sequence: TGTGCCAGTGCAGAGGCTAGCACAGATACGCAGTATTTT.

V is TRBV11-1 and J is TRBJ2-7, with 9 nucleotides matching TRBD1. There are 14 residues in the CDR3. V was clipped by 5 bases and J by 7 bases; unmatched bases: 9. Germline CDR1 reads SGHAT; CDR2 reads FQDESV (reference sequence). CDR3 loop: CASSPGTGRGEQYF. CDR3 sequence (DNA): TGTGCCAGCAGCCCCGGGACAGGGAGAGGAGAGCAGTACTTC.

The chain employs TRBV10-2 and TRBJ2-3, with D uncertain. The germline gives CDR1 WSHSY, CDR2 SAAADI. The CDR3 contains 15 residues. Deletions cut 6 bases from V and 2 bases from J, with 15 bases between. The CDR3 spells CASRLTDRFTDTQYF. The CDR3 nucleotides read TGCGCCAGCAGACTAACGGACCGTTTCACAGATACGCAGTATTTT.

The rearrangement links TRBV4-1 to TRBJ1-3; no clear D gene. Germline V gives CDR1 MGHRA, CDR2 YSYEKL. This CDR3 is 15 amino acids long. Between the trimmed V and J ends, which lost 1 base and 4 bases, there was a span of 11 bases. CDR3 sequence (DNA): TGCGCCAGCAGCCAAGTTGTTACTTTAGGAAACACCATATATTTT. It encodes CASSQVVTLGNTIYF.

This clone has more than one count but fewer than ten. The rearrangement joins TRBV4-1 to TRBJ1-5; D is uncertain. Germline V gives CDR1 MGHRA, CDR2 YSYEKL. V gave up 0 bases and J gave up 2 bases, with 8 bases separating them. The CDR3 totals 15 residues. In DNA, the CDR3 is TGCGCCAGCAGCCAAGATTTTCAGGGCAATCAGCCCCAGCATTTT. It yields the protein CASSQDFQGNQPQHF.

This clone was detected only once. The rearrangement joins TRBV7-2 to TRBJ2-7; 9 bases fit TRBD2. V was clipped by 0 bases and J by 0 bases; unmatched bases: 9. The CDR3 length is 18 residues. Germline CDR1 and CDR2: SGHTA and FQGNSA. CDR3 in amino acids: CASSLAFAGGAGSYEQYF. CDR3 in DNA: TGTGCCAGCAGCTTAGCGTTTGCGGGAGGGGCCGGCTCCTACGAGCAGTACTTC.

The chain links TRBV9 to TRBJ1-1; 8 bases are a match to TRBD1. The trim removed 0 bases at V and 4 bases at J, leaving 8 bases unmatched. Looked up from germline, CDR1 is SGDLS and CDR2 is YYNGEE. The CDR3 consists of 16 residues. The CDR3: CASSVATQGAATEAFF. In nucleotides, the CDR3 is TGTGCCAGCAGCGTAGCTACCCAGGGGGCCGCCACTGAAGCTTTCTTT.

As DNA, the CDR3 is TGTGCCTGGAGTAGAATCCCACGACTAGCGGGAGGGGCAGGGGAGCTGTTTTTT. Residues: CAWSRIPRLAGGAGELFF. The gene calls are TRBV30 and TRBJ2-2; 14 bases agree with TRBD2. Per germline, CDR1 GTSNPN and CDR2 SVGIG (reference sequence). V lost 2 bases to trimming and J lost 8 bases; unmatched junction nucleotides: 13. This CDR3 is built from 18 residues. Combining the CDR3 with reference TRBV30 and TRBJ2-2 gives the whole variable domain SQTIHQWPATLVQPVGSPLSLECTVEGTSNPNLYWYRQAAGRGLQLLFYSVGIGQISSEVPQNLSASRPQDRQFILSSKKLLLSDSGFYLCAWSRIPRLAGGAGELFFGEGSRLTVL.

The chain employs TRBV7-3 and TRBJ2-5; D remains ambiguous. Trimming took off 1 base at V and 2 bases at J, with 8 bases between the two ends. The germline V gene has CDR1 SGHTA and CDR2 FQGTGA. The CDR3 extends over 14 amino acids. The CDR3 is CASSLNARQETQYF. The CDR3 DNA reads TGTGCCAGCAGCTTAAACGCTAGGCAAGAGACCCAGTACTTC. The complete variable domain, with remaining parts taken from reference TRBV7-3 and TRBJ2-5, reads GAGVSQTPSNKVTEKGKYVELRCDPISGHTALYWYRQSLGQGPEFLIYFQGTGAADDSGLPNDRFFAVRPEGSVSTLKIQRTERGDSAVYLCASSLNARQETQYFGPGTRLLVL.

V and J are TRBV18 and TRBJ1-4; D remains ambiguous. Germline-derived CDR1 and CDR2 are KGHSH and LQKENI. This CDR3 has 14 residues. Trimming pared 1 base from V and 3 bases from J, leaving 6 bases between. Written as DNA, the CDR3 is TGTGCCAGCTCACCACGCAGAGCTAATGAAAAACTGTTTTTT. It specifies CASSPRRANEKLFF.

The V gene is TRBV28, the J gene TRBJ2-7, with 8 bases matching TRBD1. V lost 10 bases to trimming and J lost 4 bases; unmatched junction nucleotides: 15. CDR1 is MDHEN, CDR2 SYDVKM, per germline. This CDR3 has 15 amino acids. The CDR3: CATCPGTGDWYEQYF. As DNA, the CDR3 is TGTGCCACCTGCCCTGGGACAGGCGATTGGTACGAGCAGTACTTC.